The entry that follows covers one T cell receptor (beta chain) sequence. There is no known antigen for this receptor. No qualities accompany the bases; no much larger clone lies one base away. CDR1 ENHRY and CDR2 SYGVKD are derived from the germline V gene. V is pared back by 3 bases and J by 10 bases, with 19 bases lying between the germline termini. The CDR3 sequence holds 15 residues, the cysteine and phenylalanine included. CDR3 DNA is the only sequence kept; it has 45 bases, read in frame from the first base. The record originates from a study of blood T cell repertoires in COVID-19 (dated by TCRdb to the early 2020s). Regarding the study in general: Samples covering the acute and convalescent phases of COVID-19 were provided by collaborators in the United States, Italy and Spain. Nearly every sample came with metadata listing a de-identified subject ID, COVID-19 status, age in years and sex. HLA class I and class II types, where available, came from metadata supplied by the sample provider rather than from assay-based typing. The dataset comprised deeply sampled blood TCRbeta repertoires from subjects exposed to, actively infected with, or recovered from COVID-19. The prospective study material was composed of cDNA or gDNA derived from T cells, B-cell-depleted T cells, or PBMCs. The samples were drawn from the first 160 participants of the ongoing ImmuneRACE study and from 950 to 1,500 subjects provided by 6 global collaborators. The repertoires were released in a freely available public database meant as a resource for research on the immune response to SARS-CoV-2. Here is what the overall study found, with its caveats: The amount of clinical and demographic metadata varied by source and participant and was provided uncurated.

TCRbeta CDR3 regions were amplified from genomic DNA using the immunoSEQ Assay, a bias-controlled multiplex PCR. Per the authors' processing: The number of nucleated cells in each sample was estimated by amplification of reference gene primers within the assay. Sequence reads were collapsed and filtered to measure the absolute abundance of every unique TCRbeta CDR3 rearrangement. For each sample, productive Simpson clonality was calculated as the square root of Simpson's diversity index across productive rearrangements. TCRdb provides this immuneACCESS table in a form limited to in-frame rearrangements. Some clones are lacking; in checked studies, under half of them reflect an unresolved V gene, and why the rest are absent is not known. That table furnishes V, J and clone size, whereas the DNA furnished D and trimming. Here the sample has 180,000 or so clones; approximately 85% occur a single time. The ten largest clones capture about 1.2% of the sample.

A second Seattle source provided samples from volunteer blood donors who had recovered from COVID-19. The collaborating institutions used their own protocols to collect whole blood in K2EDTA tubes. For TCRbeta analysis, collaborator samples were shipped as frozen whole blood, as isolated PBMCs, or as DNA extracted from either sample type. The chain is made from TRBV10-3 and TRBJ2-1; the D region possibly corresponds to TRBD2 (6 bases align). Source material: peripheral blood. The clonotype originates from a man aged 60 to 75 who had recovered from COVID-19. The bases are TGTGCCATCAGTGAAACGCGGGGCGGAGGGGTCGAGCAGTTCTTC. This codes for CAISETRGGGVEQFF.